This T cell receptor (beta chain) was found in a study of Graves' ophthalmopathy and Graves' hyperthyroidism. This clonotype was detected many times. Its target is unknown. The V end lost 1 base, the J end lost 10 bases, and 15 bases lay between the germline ends. Germline CDR1 and CDR2: SGHRS and YFSETQ. The CDR3 runs 15 residues. For repertoire sequencing, the TCR beta CDR3 regions were amplified from RNA transcripts. Second-round multiplex PCR came after a first-round RT-PCR that employed HTBI primers. MiXCR, applied by TCRdb to the multiplex PCR reads, yields one record per CDR3 protein. The table has 620,000 or so distinct CDR3 sequences, 22% seen once. Study-wide results and limits: Most thyroid clonotypes expanded beyond 0.001 frequency were also found in blood.

Out of around 10 ml of fresh peripheral blood, PBMCs were obtained. This clonotype was sampled from a woman aged 18-35 years with stable Graves' hyperthyroidism. Some clones in this sample may be carry-over from other donors' samples. The chain is built from TRBV5-1 and TRBJ1-6, with D possibly matching TRBD1 (6 bases). Sequencing used peripheral blood. The CDR3 here is CASSLWGTSNSPLHF. The CDR3, as DNA: TGCGCCAGCAGCTTGTGGGGGACAAGTAACTCACCCCTCCACTTT.